This T cell receptor (beta chain) came from a study of blood T cell repertoires in COVID-19. Across the whole study: Both acute and convalescent COVID-19 samples were obtained from the United States, Italy and Spain. PBMCs, B-cell-depleted T cells, or T cells provided the cDNA or gDNA that made up the material.

In the source study's methods: Reference gene primer amplification yielded estimated nucleated cell counts. TCRdb's table, derived via immunoSEQ multiplex PCR, lists solely in-frame clones and lacks some. V, J and clone size derive from that table, while D and trimming were established from the DNA sequence. The sample records 130,000 to 150,000 clones, about 84% being singletons. The CDR3 runs to 15 residues. CDR1 and CDR2 from the germline V gene are SGDLS and YYNGEE. V dropped 3 bases and J dropped 2 bases, with 13 bases sitting between them. Sequencing input: peripheral blood. The clonotype comes from a woman older than 75 in a cohort sampled during active or convalescent COVID-19. The chain is built from TRBV9 and TRBJ2-3; D is uncertain. The CDR3 here is CASSAFLLSTDTQYF. Here the CDR3 DNA reads TGTGCCAGCAGCGCGTTTCTGTTATCCACAGATACGCAGTATTTT.